A selection of T cell receptor beta chains follows, all from one sample in a study of molecular identifiers for immune sequencing clone quantification. TCRdb itself ran the PCR reads through MiXCR, one entry per CDR3 protein. The sample lists about 65,000 distinct CDR3 sequences; approximately 18% were seen once. Sequenced: naive CD8+ T cells from blood, with Jurkat cell RNA spiked in. The receptors here all came from a human donor in good health. Some libraries in this study had Jurkat cell RNA spiked in. The CDR3 runs from the conserved cysteine through the conserved F or W. D genes are given only for firm matches. The listing skips clone size in some rows; elsewhere it reads once, few, many or a size class.

V	J	D	size	DNA	CDR3
TRBV4-1	TRBJ2-5	.	many	TGCGCCAGCAGCGCTCCGGGAGAGGGCCAAGAGACCCAGTACTTC	CASSAPGEGQETQYF
TRBV27	TRBJ1-2	.	many	TGTGCCAGCAGTTTATCGTCACAGGGATACTATGGCTACACCTTC	CASSLSSQGYYGYTF
TRBV7-7	TRBJ2-5	.	many	TGTGCCAGCAACCCATTGCAGCCGGGACCCCAAGAGACCCAGTACTTC	CASNPLQPGPQETQYF
TRBV5-4	TRBJ2-1	.	many	TGTGCCAGCAGCTTGGGTTCGGAGTTCTTC	CASSLGSEFF
TRBV4-3	TRBJ2-5	TRBD1	few	TGCGCCAGCAGCCAAGACAGGGGGCTTACAGAGACCCAGTACTTC	CASSQDRGLTETQYF
TRBV7-2	TRBJ2-7	TRBD2	.	TGTGCCAGCAGGCCTATGGCGGGAGATATGGGGGAGCAGTACTTC	CASRPMAGDMGEQYF
TRBV5-6	TRBJ2-7	.	.	TGTGCCGGCAGCTCCCCGGGCCACGAGCAGTACTTC	CAGSSPGHEQYF
TRBV27	TRBJ2-1	TRBD2	.	TGTGCCGGCAGTTTCGGCGGGAGAGTGGTTGAGCAGTTCTTC	CAGSFGGRVVEQFF
TRBV29-1	TRBJ2-7	.	many	TGCAGCGTTGAAGACGCCTACGAGCAGTACTTC	CSVEDAYEQYF
TRBV19	TRBJ2-3	.	many	TGTGCCAGTACCATTGTCCCAGGGGAGGGGCCCAATCTAGGTCATCGTACGCAGTATTTT	CASTIVPGEGPNLGHRTQYF
TRBV7-2	TRBJ1-1	.	many	TGTGCCAGCAAGGTTTGGGGGGCCACTGAAGCTTTCTTT	CASKVWGATEAFF
TRBV18	TRBJ1-1	.	many	TGTGCCAGCTCACCAGAGGTGAACACTGAAGCTTTCTTT	CASSPEVNTEAFF
TRBV28	TRBJ1-4	TRBD1	many	TGTGCCAGCAGTTTTTCGCCGGGACAGGGTAATGAAAAACTGTTTTTT	CASSFSPGQGNEKLFF
TRBV7-9	TRBJ2-5	TRBD2	many	TGTGCCAGCAGCTCTCGACTTATCGGGACTAGCGGGAGAGGAGAGACCCAGTACTTC	CASSSRLIGTSGRGETQYF
TRBV6-2/TRBV6-3	TRBJ2-7	.	few	TGTGCCAGCAGTTACGCTCTTCGCCCCTACGAGCAGTACTTC	CASSYALRPYEQYF
TRBV14	TRBJ1-1	TRBD1	many	TGTGCCAGCAGCCATGCTGGACAGGGGGTTGAAGCTTTCTTT	CASSHAGQGVEAFF
TRBV12-3/TRBV12-4	TRBJ1-1	.	many	TGTGCCAGCCAGGGTGAAGCCCCTGAAGCTTTCTTT	CASQGEAPEAFF
TRBV3-1	TRBJ2-3	TRBD2	many	TGTGCCAGCAGCCAAGATCTTTTTCGGGAGGGCCCTGGAGTAGATACGCAGTATTTT	CASSQDLFREGPGVDTQYF
TRBV7-2	TRBJ2-7	TRBD2	many	TGTGCCAGCAGCTTAGTTGCGGGAGGGTACGAGCAGTACTTC	CASSLVAGGYEQYF
TRBV4-1	TRBJ2-5	.	.	TGCGCCAGCAGCAACTTGTTCCAAGAGACCCAGTACTTC	CASSNLFQETQYF
TRBV19	TRBJ2-7	.	.	TGTGCCAGTAGTATTCAGGGGAATTACGAGCAGTACTTC	CASSIQGNYEQYF
TRBV7-9	TRBJ2-7	.	many	TGTGCCAGCAGCAACACTGCTCTCGCCTACGAGCAGTACTTC	CASSNTALAYEQYF
TRBV29-1	TRBJ1-2	.	.	TGCAGCGTTGAAGATGGGACAAAAAGGGATGGCTACACCTTC	CSVEDGTKRDGYTF
TRBV6-6	TRBJ2-7	TRBD1	many	TGTGCCAGCAGTTACTCCGCCGACAGGGTAAAAGTCTACGAGCAGTACTTC	CASSYSADRVKVYEQYF
TRBV19	TRBJ2-3	.	.	TGTGCCAGTAGTATCCTTGCGAGCACAGATACGCGGTATTTT	CASSILASTDTRYF
TRBV14	TRBJ2-1	.	many	TGTGCCAGCAGCCAAGATCACCTTTTTCTAGAGCACTCCTACAATGAGCAGTTCTTC	CASSQDHLFLEHSYNEQFF
TRBV7-2	TRBJ2-1	.	.	TGTGCCAGCAGCCCCGAACTAGGGTTCTCCTACAATGAGCAGTTCTTC	CASSPELGFSYNEQFF